This TCR beta chain was obtained from a study of vaccination and CD4 T cells after COVID-19. CDR1 is DFQATT, CDR2 SNEGSKA, per germline (reference sequence). The CDR3 contains 14 residues. V was pared by 3 bases and J by 4 bases, with 7 bases of the junction left unmatched. Described treatment: 10-day PBMC culture with coronavirus spike peptide pools or control peptides (ViraFEST assay). Cultured CD4+ T cells had their DNA profiled by the Oncomine TCR Beta short-read assay. TCRdb re-called the PCR reads through MiXCR, storing one row per CDR3 protein. The sample yields around 8,200 distinct CDR3 sequences, under 80% seen once. Concerning this clonotype itself: Its antigen is not known.

This TCR was recovered from a human donor who had recovered from COVID-19. This chain uses TRBV20-1 with TRBJ1-2; 8 nucleotides agree with TRBD1. Material: CD4+ T cells from blood, cultured in vitro. For the CDR3, the DNA is TGCAGTGCTAGTGGACAGGGAATCTCCTATGGCTACACCTTC. It encodes CSASGQGISYGYTF.